The rows below give T cell receptor beta chains drawn from one sample of a study of early T cells in non-severe SARS-CoV-2 infection. TCRdb re-derived calls from the 5' RACE reads in MiXCR, one entry per CDR3 protein. The table lists fewer than 70,000 distinct CDR3 sequences, 4.6% of them singletons. The sequencing here drew on whole blood, taken at baseline. These receptors were obtained from an adult who was a healthcare worker with PCR-confirmed SARS-CoV-2 infection or an uninfected control (not recorded which). The donor label of this sample is uncertain. CDR3s leave out the opening cysteine and the closing phenylalanine or tryptophan. Fields, in order: V gene, CDR3 length, J gene, CDR3 protein.

TRBV5-4,11,TRBJ2-1,ASSLMQAMEQF
TRBV6-2/TRBV6-3,16,TRBJ1-3,ASSYSRIGQGTGNTIY
TRBV6-5,9,TRBJ1-1,ASSGGTEAF
TRBV28,12,TRBJ1-2,ASSQTGPRDGYT
TRBV6-5,14,TRBJ2-2,ASSYSRRTNTGELF
TRBV7-3,13,TRBJ1-1,ASSPQQGATTEAF
TRBV3-1,13,TRBJ2-7,ASSQDRVAVYEQY
TRBV7-2,13,TRBJ1-5,ASSQTTGRNQPQH
TRBV20-1,14,TRBJ1-1,SARDPLGGTNTEAF
TRBV18,13,TRBJ1-1,ASSPVRGPNTEAF
TRBV4-3,14,TRBJ1-2,PNSQEGFLTGYGYT
TRBV9,13,TRBJ2-7,ASSVAYGGSYEQY
TRBV14,12,TRBJ2-3,ASSQGLAPDTQY
TRBV6-4,12,TRBJ2-1,ASSDSIDVNEQF
TRBV4-3,12,TRBJ1-2,ASSQTEFNYGYT
TRBV4-2,12,TRBJ2-3,ASSQDERADTQY
TRBV11-2,16,TRBJ2-7,ASSLDSWNGGGPYEQY
TRBV11-3,12,TRBJ2-2,ASSLDRSNGELF
TRBV11-2,11,TRBJ2-4,ASSPEAKNIQY
TRBV6-4,11,TRBJ1-1,ASRRTGGTEAF
TRBV11-2,15,TRBJ1-2,ASSLTDVGDRAYGYT
TRBV28,14,TRBJ1-1,ASGGTGAELYTEAF
TRBV12-3/TRBV12-4,14,TRBJ1-2,ASSLSDIGANYGYT
TRBV7-2,12,TRBJ1-4,ASSSEASNEKLF
TRBV18,10,TRBJ2-7,ASSPGGYEQY
TRBV12-3/TRBV12-4,12,TRBJ2-1,ASTPWTSSNEQF
TRBV18,15,TRBJ2-5,ASSPRRLAGGQETQY
TRBV13,11,TRBJ2-7,ASSGGQDYEQY
TRBV10-1,11,TRBJ2-4,ASSSGGGNIQY
TRBV9,13,TRBJ2-7,ASSVSEGGSYEQY
TRBV6-5,14,TRBJ2-3,ASSRGLAGGTDTQY
TRBV10-3,14,TRBJ1-5,AISEGLYDSNQPQH
TRBV4-3,13,TRBJ2-7,ASSQTRDTFYEQY
TRBV6-5,13,TRBJ1-1,ASSYARQGNTEAF
TRBV14,14,TRBJ2-7,ASSQVPGINSYEQY
TRBV5-1,14,TRBJ2-3,ASSAVMSEGTDTQY
TRBV27,13,TRBJ2-1,ASKWGGLEVNEQF
TRBV4-1,15,TRBJ1-5,ASSHRTGEYSNQPQH
TRBV20-1,13,TRBJ2-5,SARVGTSAEETQY
TRBV6-5,14,TRBJ2-7,ASSYSSSGSSYEQY
TRBV27,13,TRBJ2-7,ASSFRGTYSYEQY
TRBV3-1,12,TRBJ1-1,ASSQTTRSSGAF
TRBV20-1,9,TRBJ1-2,SATPGRGYT
TRBV4-1,13,TRBJ2-2,ASSQVRDLTGELF
TRBV6-6,16,TRBJ2-4,ASSRPGLAGNFLNIQY
TRBV28,8,TRBJ2-7,ASSLYEQY
TRBV6-2/TRBV6-3,13,TRBJ1-1,ASRDEQGARTEAF
TRBV11-2,16,TRBJ2-7,ASSSTSGWIQGSYEQY